This note documents a single TCR beta chain sequence. What it recognizes is unknown. This sample was taken from a study of monozygotic twins with inflammatory bowel disease. Whole-study findings and limits: Especially with disease activity, IBD patients had fewer clonotypes in common with others than healthy twins did.

CDR1 MNHNS and CDR2 SASEGT come from the germline V gene. The CDR3 has 15 amino acids. Following a re-call of the 5' RACE reads, TCRdb has one entry per CDR3 protein and lacks DNA. The sample has over 200,000 distinct CDR3 sequences, and its top ten clones hold less than 9%. Sequenced input: blood. The receptor's source is a human donor with ulcerative colitis or Crohn's disease, or a healthy co-twin of an affected twin (not recorded which). This chain connects TRBV6-1 to TRBJ2-5; TCRdb returns TRBD2, unconfirmable since there is no DNA. This chain's CDR3 is CASIKWSGSSETQYF.